The 32 T cell receptor beta chains given below trace back to one sample, sequenced in a study of T cell responses to AZD1222 COVID-19 vaccine. TCRdb's table, derived via immunoSEQ multiplex PCR, lists solely in-frame clones and lacks some. The sample lists 95,000 to 150,000 clones; about 93% were seen once. The sequences come from peripheral blood, collected 28 days after the second AZD1222 dose. The receptor source for this set is an adult who received the AZD1222 COVID-19 vaccine.

The V call is TRBV7-2, the J call TRBJ1-1, with TRBD1 matching over 7 bases. The CDR3 length is 13 residues. Germline CDR1 reads SGHTA; CDR2 reads FQGNSA. V was pared by 5 bases and J by 3 bases, with 3 bases of the junction left unmatched. The CDR3 DNA sequence: TGTGCCAGCAGCCCACAGGGGTACACTGAAGCTTTCTTT. This codes for CASSPQGYTEAFF.

The genes are TRBV5-6 and TRBJ1-4; possible D gene TRBD1, 6 bases. V was shortened by 3 bases and J by 7 bases, with 7 bases between the two germline ends. The CDR3 extends over 12 amino acids. Germline-derived CDR1 and CDR2 are SGHDT and YYEEEE. The CDR3 loop is CASSSDSEKLFF. CDR3 sequence (DNA): TGTGCCAGCAGCTCGGACAGTGAAAAACTGTTTTTT.

CDR3 coding DNA: TGTGCCAGCAGTTTGAACCCTTACCGTTCACCCCTCCACTTT. It codes for CASSLNPYRSPLHF. The chain is built from TRBV27 and TRBJ1-6; no clear D. V lost 3 bases to trimming and J lost 9 bases, with 12 bases between them. This CDR3 comprises 14 residues. The germline gives CDR1 MNHEY, CDR2 SMNVEV (reference sequence).

The chain combines TRBV4-3 with TRBJ2-2; 8 bases match TRBD2. Looked up from germline, CDR1 is LGHNA and CDR2 is YSLEER. Trimming took 1 base from V and 0 from J; bases not matched to a gene: 7. The CDR3 is 18 amino acids. The CDR3 DNA is TGCGCCAGCAGCCAAGTAGCCAGCGGGGGTACGAACACCGGGGAGCTGTTTTTT. Its protein is CASSQVASGGTNTGELFF.

The chain is built from TRBV4-2 and TRBJ2-3; 10 bases agree with TRBD2. The CDR3 runs 17 residues. Germline loops: CDR1 LGHNA, CDR2 YNFKEQ. J lost 1 base, V lost 0 bases, and 4 bases had no gene match. The CDR3 region has the DNA TGTGCCAGCAGCCAAGAAGGCGGGACTAGCGGCACAGATACGCAGTATTTT. Encoded protein: CASSQEGGTSGTDTQYF.

V usage is TRBV10-2 and J usage is TRBJ2-7, with D possibly matching TRBD1 (5 bases). CDR1 is WSHSY and CDR2 is SAAADI in the germline V gene. This CDR3 is 13 amino acids long. Trimming removed 4 bases at V and 5 bases at J, with 12 bases between. The CDR3 sequence: CASSGQGWNEQYF. The CDR3 coding sequence is TGCGCCAGCAGTGGGCAGGGTTGGAACGAGCAGTACTTC.

This chain connects TRBV4-2 to TRBJ2-4; the match to TRBD1 covers 9 bases. The CDR3 loop spans 18 amino acids. Per the germline V gene, CDR1 is LGHNA and CDR2 is YNFKEQ. V was clipped by 0 bases and J by 9 bases; unmatched bases: 15. This chain's CDR3 is CASSQDWRTGEGSGIQYF. For the CDR3, the DNA is TGTGCCAGCAGCCAAGATTGGCGGACAGGGGAAGGGTCAGGCATTCAGTACTTC.

The J gene is TRBJ2-2, the V gene TRBV4-3; 7 bases align to TRBD1. The CDR3 runs 14 residues. V trimming: 0 bases; J trimming: 7 bases; junction bases outside the gene matches: 2. Per germline, CDR1 LGHNA and CDR2 YSLEER. The DNA of the CDR3 is TGCGCCAGCAGCCAAGACAGGGGGAACGGGGAGCTGTTTTTT. Translation: CASSQDRGNGELFF.

The rearrangement uses TRBV19 and TRBJ2-1, with no clear D. This CDR3 spans 12 amino acids. With 3 bases removed from V and 9 bases from J, the gap between germline ends came to 9 bases. Germline V lookup: CDR1 LNHDA, CDR2 SQIVND (reference sequence). CDR3 nucleotide sequence: TGTGCCAGTAGTATCCAGCGCGGTGAGCAGTTCTTC. Its translation: CASSIQRGEQFF.

The chain is built from TRBV13 and TRBJ1-4; the D gene is possibly TRBD1 (5 bases). The germline V and J ends were trimmed by 0 bases and 8 bases, with 16 bases remaining between them. Germline CDR1 and CDR2: PRHDT and FYEKMQ (reference sequence). CDR3 length: 16 residues. CDR3 nucleotide sequence: TGTGCCAGCAGCTTAGGGGGTATACAGGCCGGGGAAAAACTGTTTTTT. It encodes CASSLGGIQAGEKLFF.

The J gene is TRBJ1-2, the V gene TRBV5-1; TRBD1 matches 10 bases. The CDR3 has 15 residues. Losses at the gene ends were 7 bases for V and 2 bases for J; bases not matched to a gene: 8. Per the germline V gene, CDR1 is SGHRS and CDR2 is YFSETQ. CDR3 nucleotide sequence: TGCGCCAGCTTCGACAGGGGGCTCCAGAACTATGGCTACACCTTC. It codes for CASFDRGLQNYGYTF.

The chain is built from TRBV9 and TRBJ2-3; D is unclear. The CDR3 totals 15 residues. V was pared by 3 bases and J by 0 bases, with 11 bases between. CDR1 and CDR2 (germline): SGDLS, YYNGEE. The CDR3: CASSAEVSSTDTQYF. DNA for the CDR3: TGTGCCAGCAGCGCCGAAGTGTCTAGCACAGATACGCAGTATTTT. Filled out from reference TRBV9 and TRBJ2-3, the complete variable domain reads DSGVTQTPKHLITATGQRVTLRCSPRSGDLSVYWYQQSLDQGLQFLIQYYNGEERAKGNILERFSAQQFPDLHSELNLSSLELGDSALYFCASSAEVSSTDTQYFGPGTRLTVL.

The V gene is TRBV5-6, the J gene TRBJ1-1; D not certain. The V end was cut by 6 bases, the J end by 0 bases, with 12 bases between. This CDR3 region has 14 residues. From germline, CDR1 is SGHDT and CDR2 YYEEEE. Here the CDR3 DNA reads TGTGCCAGCAACTGGCGGGCCATGAACACTGAAGCTTTCTTT. Translation: CASNWRAMNTEAFF.

V is TRBV10-3 and J is TRBJ1-3; D remains unclear. CDR1 and CDR2 from the germline V gene are ENHRY and SYGVKD. This CDR3 has 10 amino acids. The V and J ends lost 10 bases and 6 bases respectively, with 7 bases between them. The CDR3: CATSENTIYF. In nucleotides, the CDR3 is TGTGCCACCTCCGAAAACACCATATATTTT.

The gene calls are TRBV7-9 and TRBJ1-2; 7 bases are shared with TRBD1. The germline CDR1 and CDR2 sequences are SEHNR and FQNEAQ (reference sequence). Losses at the gene ends were 2 bases for V and 5 bases for J; bases not matched to a gene: 2. This CDR3 has 13 residues. CDR3 region: CASSLQGGYGYTF. The DNA for the CDR3 is TGTGCCAGCAGCTTACAGGGGGGGTATGGCTACACCTTC.

The rearrangement joins TRBV19 to TRBJ2-3, with a possible D match to TRBD1 (8 bases). V was trimmed by 5 bases and J by 3 bases, leaving 15 bases between them. The CDR3 is made up of 15 amino acids. Germline CDR1 and CDR2: LNHDA and SQIVND (reference sequence). The CDR3 protein is CASSVTGEGTDTQYF. CDR3 nucleotides: TGTGCCAGTAGTGTGACAGGGGAGGGTACAGATACGCAGTATTTT.

The V and J genes are TRBV4-1 and TRBJ1-1; D is perhaps TRBD1 (5 bases). Germline-derived CDR1 and CDR2 are MGHRA and YSYEKL. V lost 3 bases and J 4 bases, leaving 9 bases between the germline ends. The length of the CDR3 is 13 residues. The CDR3, as DNA: TGCGCCAGCAGCCAGGGGGGTTTCACTGAAGCTTTCTTT. It specifies CASSQGGFTEAFF.

The genes are TRBV29-1 and TRBJ1-2; D is possibly TRBD1 (5 bases). V shed 7 bases and J shed 0 bases, with 9 bases lying between them. This CDR3 region has 12 residues. Germline CDR1 and CDR2: SQVTM and ANQGSEA. CDR3 loop: CSARQPNYGYTF. CDR3 bases: TGCAGCGCCCGACAGCCTAACTATGGCTACACCTTC. Using reference TRBV29-1 and TRBJ1-2 for the parts outside the CDR3, the full variable domain is SAVISQKPSRDICQRGTSLTIQCQVDSQVTMMFWYRQQPGQSLTLIATANQGSEATYESGFVIDKFPISRPNLTFSTLTVSNMSPEDSSIYLCSARQPNYGYTFGSGTRLTVV.

The chain is built from TRBV30 and TRBJ1-2, with 7 bases matching TRBD1. J lost 8 bases, V lost 3 bases, and 9 bases had no gene match. CDR1 and CDR2 (germline): GTSNPN, SVGIG (reference sequence). The CDR3 sequence is 13 residues long. CDR3 in amino acids: CAWRTGFKSGYTF. CDR3 DNA sequence: TGTGCCTGGAGGACAGGGTTTAAGTCGGGCTACACCTTC. Combining the CDR3 with reference TRBV30 and TRBJ1-2 gives the whole variable domain SQTIHQWPATLVQPVGSPLSLECTVEGTSNPNLYWYRQAAGRGLQLLFYSVGIGQISSEVPQNLSASRPQDRQFILSSKKLLLSDSGFYLCAWRTGFKSGYTFGSGTRLTVV.

The chain recombines TRBV21-1 with TRBJ2-1; the table's D call, TRBD2, was not checked against the DNA. TRBV21-1 is reported as a pseudogene. The CDR3 totals 16 residues. The CDR3 nucleotides read TGTGCCACCTCAAGCGGGCCCCGCTATCGAGACGATGAGCAGTTCTTC. Residues: CATSSGPRYRDDEQFF.

This clone was counted between two and nine times. The chain employs TRBV5-8 and TRBJ1-2; maybe TRBD1 (5 bases). Looked up from germline, CDR1 is SGHTS and CDR2 is YDEGEE. The CDR3 is made up of 16 amino acids. V lost 4 bases, J lost 4 bases, and 20 bases lay in between. The CDR3 coding sequence is TGTGCCAGCAGCCCCCCCGGGATACGGGGACGCTATGGCTACACCTTC. This codes for CASSPPGIRGRYGYTF.

The chain recombines TRBV6-5 with TRBJ2-5, with 9 positions matching TRBD1. The germline CDR1 and CDR2 sequences are MNHEY and SVGAGI. The CDR3 sequence is 14 residues long. V lost 8 bases and J lost 5; bases outside the gene matches: 9. The CDR3, as DNA: TGTGCCAGCGGTTTGACAGGGGGAAAGGAGACCCAGTACTTC. Encoded protein: CASGLTGGKETQYF.

In the case of this clone: Mismatch with germline at one junction end may stem from a read error. The chain links TRBV2 to TRBJ2-5; 14 nucleotides align to TRBD2. This CDR3 has 16 residues. Germline CDR1 and CDR2: SNHLY and FYNNEI. The CDR3 is CASTEGTSGRRETQYF. CDR3 nucleotide sequence: TGTGCCAGCACTGAAGGGACTAGCGGGAGAAGAGAGACCCAGTACTTC.

The chain joins TRBV4-3 to TRBJ1-4; a weak D match, TRBD1 (5 bases). This CDR3 contains 16 residues. The V gene lost 4 bases and the J gene lost 3 bases, with 15 bases spanning the gap. In germline, CDR1 is LGHNA, CDR2 YSLEER. CDR3 nucleotide sequence: TGCGCCAGCAGCCCGGGGGAATCAACGGCTAATGAAAAACTGTTTTTT. It yields the protein CASSPGESTANEKLFF.

V gene TRBV2 combines with J gene TRBJ2-3; D ambiguous. Germline V gives CDR1 SNHLY, CDR2 FYNNEI. Trimming removed 8 bases from V and 6 bases from J, with 21 bases in between. There are 15 residues in the CDR3. In DNA, the CDR3 is TGTGCCAGCCAATCAGAAGGCGCCTACGGGGATACGCAGTATTTT. Amino acids: CASQSEGAYGDTQYF.

The chain joins TRBV7-8 to TRBJ1-5; D unresolved. Trimming took 4 bases from V and 6 from J, leaving 16 bases between them. The CDR3 loop spans 15 amino acids. Germline V lookup: CDR1 SGHVS, CDR2 FQNEAQ. The CDR3 bases are TGTGCCAGCAGCTCGACCTCGGGTGCTAGTCAGCCCCAGCATTTT. Translating it yields CASSSTSGASQPQHF.

This clone was seen just once. V is TRBV29-1 and J is TRBJ2-3; 12 bases align to TRBD2. Unmatched junction bases numbered 13, after V lost 6 bases and J lost 6 bases. CDR1 is SQVTM and CDR2 is ANQGSEA in the germline V gene. The CDR3 extends over 16 amino acids. The CDR3 loop is CSVHKPTSGGIDTQYF. The DNA for the CDR3 is TGCAGCGTCCACAAGCCGACTAGCGGGGGAATTGATACGCAGTATTTT.

The CDR3 spells CAWTQGTYGYTF. The DNA for the CDR3 is TGTGCCTGGACACAGGGCACCTATGGCTACACCTTC. The V call is TRBV30, the J call TRBJ1-2; D possibly corresponds to TRBD1 (6 bases). V lost 4 bases and J lost 4, with 10 bases in between. Germline CDR1 GTSNPN, CDR2 SVGIG (reference sequence). This CDR3 region has 12 residues.

The CDR3 loop is CASSLSAPPLEAFF. For the CDR3, the DNA is TGTGCCAGCAGCTTATCGGCCCCCCCGTTGGAGGCTTTCTTT. The chain carries TRBV7-8 and TRBJ1-1; D gene unclear. Trimming took 2 bases from V and 11 from J, leaving 18 bases between them. Germline V gene data show CDR1 as SGHVS and CDR2 as FQNEAQ. The CDR3 is made up of 14 amino acids.

This rearrangement joins TRBV29-1 to TRBJ1-4; unclear D gene. The V end lost 6 bases, the J end lost 5 bases, and 10 bases lay between the germline ends. CDR3 length equals 12 residues. Looked up from germline, CDR1 is SQVTM and CDR2 is ANQGSEA. The CDR3 coding sequence is TGCAGCGTCCGGGGTCTCAATGAAAAACTGTTTTTT. Its translation is CSVRGLNEKLFF.

The gene calls are TRBV18 and TRBJ2-3; perhaps TRBD2 as D (5 bases). The CDR3 is 13 residues long. Germline V CDR1 and CDR2: KGHSH, LQKENI. The V end lost 2 bases, the J end lost 4 bases, and 7 bases lay between the germline ends. This CDR3 reads CASSPMGADTQYF. The CDR3 DNA follows: TGTGCCAGCTCACCAATGGGAGCAGATACGCAGTATTTT. Full variable domain (rest looked up from reference TRBV18 and TRBJ2-3): NAGVMQNPRHLVRRRGQEARLRCSPMKGHSHVYWYRQLPEEGLKFMVYLQKENIIDESGMPKERFSAEFPKEGPSILRIQQVVRGDSAAYFCASSPMGADTQYFGPGTRLTVL.

The chain links TRBV7-9 to TRBJ2-2, with D possibly matching TRBD1 (5 bases). CDR1 is SEHNR, CDR2 FQNEAQ, per germline (reference sequence). The CDR3 is 15 amino acids. V lost 7 bases and J lost 0, with 12 bases in between. The CDR3 nucleotides are TGTGCCAGCAAAATTCAGGGCCCGAACACCGGGGAGCTGTTTTTT. Residues: CASKIQGPNTGELFF.